The source of this T cell receptor (beta chain) is a study of T cell responses to AZD1222 COVID-19 vaccine. Whole-study findings and limits: Vaccine-associated CD4 TCRs spanned spike, dominant at 160-218 and 743-854. Most donors were white British, females outnumbered males, and clonal diversity was possibly underestimated. Seropositive AZD1222 recipients at baseline numbered only five or six.

As for this clone: Its antigen remains unidentified.

Generated by immunoSEQ multiplex PCR, the TCRdb table keeps only in-frame clones and is missing some. This sample has around 180,000 clones; 90% occur once, and the top ten carry 2.5% to 3%. Looked up from germline, CDR1 is SGHRS and CDR2 is YFSETQ. Trimming at V came to 2 bases and at J to 3 bases, leaving 6 bases not matched to a gene. This CDR3 has 15 amino acids. The chain uses TRBV5-1 and TRBJ2-3, with 7 bases lining up with TRBD2. The receptor was isolated from an adult in good health. Sequencing was performed on peripheral blood, taken on day 0 of AZD1222 vaccination. CDR3 DNA sequence: TGCGCCAGCAGCTTTGGGGGGGTAGTGACAGATACGCAGTATTTT. Its protein is CASSFGGVVTDTQYF.